This T cell receptor (beta chain) was sequenced in a study of response to subunit inactivated influenza vaccine. V was cut by 5 bases and J by 3 bases, with 11 bases left in between. Looked up from germline, CDR1 is MNHEY and CDR2 is SVGEGT. The CDR3 spans 13 residues. This clonotype was counted between two and nine times. Its cognate antigen is unknown. Each CDR3 protein gets one entry after TCRdb re-called the RT-PCR reads with MiXCR. The table shows hundreds of thousands of distinct CDR3 sequences, with around 20% occurring only once. Study-wide results and caveats: Authors suggested few new T cells are recruited by each seasonal influenza vaccination.

V gene TRBV6-2 or TRBV6-3 combines with J gene TRBJ2-7, with TRBD1 as a possible D gene (5 bases). The TCR comes from a man aged 45-65 years who received an inactivated influenza vaccine. The specimen comprised PBMCs from blood, sampled roughly 5 days after vaccination. CDR3 sequence reads: CASSPSDIYEQYF. In DNA form, the CDR3 reads TGTGCCAGCAGTCCATCGGACATCTACGAGCAGTACTTC.